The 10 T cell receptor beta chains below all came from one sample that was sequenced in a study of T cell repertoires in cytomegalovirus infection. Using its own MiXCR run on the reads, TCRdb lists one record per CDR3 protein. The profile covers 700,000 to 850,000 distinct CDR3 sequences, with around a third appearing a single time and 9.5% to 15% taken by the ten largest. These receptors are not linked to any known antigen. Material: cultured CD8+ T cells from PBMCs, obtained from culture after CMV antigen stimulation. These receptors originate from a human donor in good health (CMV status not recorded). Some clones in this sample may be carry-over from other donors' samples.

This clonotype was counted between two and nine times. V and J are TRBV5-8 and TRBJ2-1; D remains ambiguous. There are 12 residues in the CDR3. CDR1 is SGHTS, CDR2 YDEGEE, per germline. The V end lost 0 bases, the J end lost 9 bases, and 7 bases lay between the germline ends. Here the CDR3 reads CASSLVRSEQFF. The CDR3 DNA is TGTGCCAGCAGCTTGGTCCGATCTGAGCAGTTCTTC.

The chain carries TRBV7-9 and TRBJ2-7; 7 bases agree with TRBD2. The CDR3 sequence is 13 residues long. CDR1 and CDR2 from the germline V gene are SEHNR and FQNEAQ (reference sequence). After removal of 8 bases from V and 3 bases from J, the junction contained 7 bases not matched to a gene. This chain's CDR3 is CASSSGAYYEQYF. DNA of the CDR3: TGTGCCAGCTCCAGCGGGGCGTACTACGAGCAGTACTTC.

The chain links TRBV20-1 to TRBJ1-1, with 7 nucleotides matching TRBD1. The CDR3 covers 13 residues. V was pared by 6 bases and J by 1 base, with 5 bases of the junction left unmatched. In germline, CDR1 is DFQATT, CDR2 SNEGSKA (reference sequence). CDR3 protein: CSARDSRNTEAFF. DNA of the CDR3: TGCAGTGCCCGGGACAGTCGGAACACTGAAGCTTTCTTT.

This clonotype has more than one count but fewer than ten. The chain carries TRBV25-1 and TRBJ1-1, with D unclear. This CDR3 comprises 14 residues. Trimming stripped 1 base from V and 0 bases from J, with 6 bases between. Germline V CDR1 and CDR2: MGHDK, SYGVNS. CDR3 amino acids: CASSELYMNTEAFF. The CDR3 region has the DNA TGTGCCAGCAGTGAATTGTACATGAACACTGAAGCTTTCTTT.

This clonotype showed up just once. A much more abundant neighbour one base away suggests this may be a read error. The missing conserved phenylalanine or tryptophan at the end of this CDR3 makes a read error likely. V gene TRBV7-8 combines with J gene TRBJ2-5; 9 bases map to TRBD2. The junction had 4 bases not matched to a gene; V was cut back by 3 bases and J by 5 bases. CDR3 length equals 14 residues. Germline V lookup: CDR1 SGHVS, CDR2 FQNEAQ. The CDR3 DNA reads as TGTGCCAGCAGCTTTGCGGGGGGGACGGAGACCCAGTACTCC. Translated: CASSFAGGTETQYS.

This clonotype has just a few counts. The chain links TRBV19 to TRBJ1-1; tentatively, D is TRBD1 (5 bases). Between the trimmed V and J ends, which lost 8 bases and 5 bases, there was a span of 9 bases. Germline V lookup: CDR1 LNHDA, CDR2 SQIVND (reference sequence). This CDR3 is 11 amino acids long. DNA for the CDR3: TGTGCCAGTGGGCAGGGAACTGAAGCTTTCTTT. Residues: CASGQGTEAFF.

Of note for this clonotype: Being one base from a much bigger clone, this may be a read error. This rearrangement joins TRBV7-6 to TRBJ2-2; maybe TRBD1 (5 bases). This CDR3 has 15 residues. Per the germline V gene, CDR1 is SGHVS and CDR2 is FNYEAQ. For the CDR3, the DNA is TGTACCAGCAGCTTAGAAGCAGGGCGCACCGGGGAGCTGTTTTTT. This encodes CTSSLEAGRTGELFF.

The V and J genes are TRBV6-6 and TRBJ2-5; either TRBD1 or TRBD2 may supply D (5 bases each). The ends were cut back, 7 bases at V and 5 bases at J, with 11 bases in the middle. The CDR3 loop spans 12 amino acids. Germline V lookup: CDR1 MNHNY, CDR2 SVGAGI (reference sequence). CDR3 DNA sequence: TGTGCCAGCATTGGGACCGGGGAGACCCAGTACTTC. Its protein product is CASIGTGETQYF.

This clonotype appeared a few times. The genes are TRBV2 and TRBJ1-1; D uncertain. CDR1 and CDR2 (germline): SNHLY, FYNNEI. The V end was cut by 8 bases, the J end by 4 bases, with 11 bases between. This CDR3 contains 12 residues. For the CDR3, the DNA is TGTGCCAGCGAGGGTTCCGGCACTGAAGCTTTCTTT. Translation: CASEGSGTEAFF.

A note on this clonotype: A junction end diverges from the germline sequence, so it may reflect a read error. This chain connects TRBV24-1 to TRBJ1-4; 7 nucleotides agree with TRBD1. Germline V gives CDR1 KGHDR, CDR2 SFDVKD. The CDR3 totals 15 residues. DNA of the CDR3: TGTGCCTCCAGTGATCGACAGGGAGGGGACGAAAAACTGTTTTTT. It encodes CASSDRQGGDEKLFF.